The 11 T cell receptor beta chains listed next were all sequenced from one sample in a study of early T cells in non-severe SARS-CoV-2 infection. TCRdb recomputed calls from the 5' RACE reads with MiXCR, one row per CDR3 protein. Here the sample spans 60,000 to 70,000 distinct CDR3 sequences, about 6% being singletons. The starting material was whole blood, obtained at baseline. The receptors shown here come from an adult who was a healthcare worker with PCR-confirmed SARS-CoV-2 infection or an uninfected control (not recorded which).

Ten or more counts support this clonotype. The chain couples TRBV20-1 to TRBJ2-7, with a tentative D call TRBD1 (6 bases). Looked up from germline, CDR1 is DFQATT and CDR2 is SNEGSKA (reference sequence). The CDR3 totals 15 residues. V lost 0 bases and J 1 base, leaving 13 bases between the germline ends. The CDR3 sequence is CSARDTGSLSYEQYF. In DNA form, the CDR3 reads TGCAGTGCTAGAGATACAGGGTCGTTGTCCTACGAGCAGTACTTC.

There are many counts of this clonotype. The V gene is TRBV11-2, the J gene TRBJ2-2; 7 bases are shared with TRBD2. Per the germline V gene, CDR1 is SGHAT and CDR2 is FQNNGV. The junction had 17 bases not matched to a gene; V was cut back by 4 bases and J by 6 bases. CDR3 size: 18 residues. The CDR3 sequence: CASSSHWGGFVRAGELFF. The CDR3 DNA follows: TGTGCCAGCAGCTCCCACTGGGGGGGGTTTGTTAGAGCCGGGGAGCTGTTTTTT.

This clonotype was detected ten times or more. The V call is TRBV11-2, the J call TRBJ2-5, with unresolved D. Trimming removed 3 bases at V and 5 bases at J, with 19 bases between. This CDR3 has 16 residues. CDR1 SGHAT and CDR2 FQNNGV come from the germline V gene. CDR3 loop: CASSFVAGSPRETQYF. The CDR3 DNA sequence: TGTGCCAGCAGCTTCGTGGCCGGATCCCCGAGGGAGACCCAGTACTTC.

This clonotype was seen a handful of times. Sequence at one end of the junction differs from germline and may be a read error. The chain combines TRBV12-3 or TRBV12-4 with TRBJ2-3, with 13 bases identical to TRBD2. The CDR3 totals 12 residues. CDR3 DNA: TGTGCCAGCAGTTCCCGGACTAGCGGGAGAGGTTTT. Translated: CASSSRTSGRGF.

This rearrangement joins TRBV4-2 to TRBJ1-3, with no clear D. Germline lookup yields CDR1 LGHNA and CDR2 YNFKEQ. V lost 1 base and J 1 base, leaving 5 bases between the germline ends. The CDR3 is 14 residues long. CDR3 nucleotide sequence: TGTGCCAGCAGCCAAGTAGGTTCTGGAAACACCATATATTTT. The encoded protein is CASSQVGSGNTIYF.

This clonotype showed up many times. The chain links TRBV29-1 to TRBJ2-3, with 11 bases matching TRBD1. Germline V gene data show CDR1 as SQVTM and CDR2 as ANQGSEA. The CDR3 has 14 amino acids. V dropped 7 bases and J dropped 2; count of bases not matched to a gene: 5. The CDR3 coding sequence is TGCAGCGCACCGGACAGGGGGCCCACAGATACGCAGTATTTT. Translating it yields CSAPDRGPTDTQYF.

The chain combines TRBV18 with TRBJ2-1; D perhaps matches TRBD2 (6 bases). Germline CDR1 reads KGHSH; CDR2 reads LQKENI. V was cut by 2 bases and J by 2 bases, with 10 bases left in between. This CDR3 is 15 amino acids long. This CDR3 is CASSPGSGTYNEQFF. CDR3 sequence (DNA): TGTGCCAGCTCACCAGGTAGCGGTACCTACAATGAGCAGTTCTTC.

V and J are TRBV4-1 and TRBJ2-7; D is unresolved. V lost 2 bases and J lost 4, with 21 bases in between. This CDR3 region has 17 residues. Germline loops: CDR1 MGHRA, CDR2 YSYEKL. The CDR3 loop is CASSQIDFLGPAYEQYF. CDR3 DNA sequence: TGCGCCAGCAGCCAAATAGATTTTCTAGGTCCGGCGTACGAGCAGTACTTC.

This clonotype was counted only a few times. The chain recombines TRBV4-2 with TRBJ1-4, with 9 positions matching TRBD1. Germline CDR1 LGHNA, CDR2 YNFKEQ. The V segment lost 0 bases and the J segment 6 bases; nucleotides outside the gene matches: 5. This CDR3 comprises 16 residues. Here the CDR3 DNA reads TGTGCCAGCAGCCAAGATAGAGGACAGGGGTATGAAAAACTGTTTTTT. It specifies CASSQDRGQGYEKLFF.

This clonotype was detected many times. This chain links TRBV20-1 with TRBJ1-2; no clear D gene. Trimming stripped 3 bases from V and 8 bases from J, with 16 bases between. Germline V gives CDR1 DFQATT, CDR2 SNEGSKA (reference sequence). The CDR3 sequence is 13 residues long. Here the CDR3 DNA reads TGCAGTGCTAGCCTCGAATTGGAGGAGGGCTACACCTTC. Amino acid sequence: CSASLELEEGYTF.

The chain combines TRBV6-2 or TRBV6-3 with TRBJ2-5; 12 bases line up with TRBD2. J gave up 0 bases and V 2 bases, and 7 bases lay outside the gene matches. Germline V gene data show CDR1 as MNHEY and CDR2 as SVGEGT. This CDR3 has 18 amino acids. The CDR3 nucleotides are TGTGCCAGCAGTTACGGCGGGACTAGCGGGCCGTACCAAGAGACCCAGTACTTC. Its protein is CASSYGGTSGPYQETQYF.